Presented here are 27 T cell receptor beta chains from one specimen sequenced in a study of Ad26.COV2.S vaccination and SARS-CoV-2 variants. The assay was immunoSEQ multiplex PCR, and TCRdb's table has in-frame clones only and misses some. The sample records approximately 400,000 clones, about 92% being singletons. Sample: peripheral blood, taken after recovery from COVID-19. These receptors originate from a human donor who had recovered from COVID-19.

This sequence joins TRBV3-1 (or the pseudogene TRBV3-2) and TRBJ2-7; perhaps D is TRBD1 or TRBD2 (6 bases each). This CDR3 spans 15 amino acids. Deletions cut 0 bases from V and 2 bases from J, with 11 bases between. CDR1 and CDR2 from the germline V gene are LGHDT and YNNKEL (reference sequence). CDR3 sequence reads: CASSQDGGLTYEQYF. CDR3 nucleotides: TGTGCCAGCAGCCAAGATGGGGGGCTCACCTACGAGCAGTACTTC.

The J gene is TRBJ2-1, the V gene TRBV13, with a possible D match to TRBD2 (7 bases). The ends were cut back, 2 bases at V and 14 bases at J, with 16 bases in the middle. The CDR3 is 13 amino acids. CDR1 and CDR2 (germline): PRHDT, FYEKMQ (reference sequence). The CDR3 protein is CASSLSRPGGKFF. The CDR3 region has the DNA TGTGCCAGCAGCTTATCCCGTCCGGGGGGCAAGTTCTTC.

The V and J genes are TRBV19 and TRBJ1-3; 7 bases match TRBD1. The V gene's germline CDR1 is LNHDA and CDR2 SQIVND (reference sequence). V dropped 4 bases and J dropped 2; count of bases not matched to a gene: 5. The CDR3 runs 15 residues. This CDR3 reads CASSTDREPGNTIYF. The CDR3 DNA reads as TGTGCCAGTAGTACCGACAGGGAACCTGGAAACACCATATATTTT.

The CDR3 loop reads CASSEFDGGVTGELFF. CDR3 bases: TGTGCCAGCAGTGAATTTGACGGCGGGGTGACCGGGGAGCTGTTTTTT. The chain has TRBV25-1 and TRBJ2-2; TRBD2 is a possible D gene (6 bases). Germline CDR1 is MGHDK and CDR2 is SYGVNS. V shed 1 base and J shed 5 bases, with 14 bases lying between them. The CDR3 covers 16 residues. Based on the CDR3 plus reference TRBV25-1 and TRBJ2-2, the full variable domain is EADIYQTPRYLVIGTGKKITLECSQTMGHDKMYWYQQDPGMELHLIHYSYGVNSTEKGDLSSESTVSRIRTEHFPLTLESARPSHTSQYLCASSEFDGGVTGELFFGEGSRLTVL.

The chain uses TRBV6-6 and TRBJ2-5; 7 bases are shared with TRBD1. V was clipped by 10 bases and J by 1 base; unmatched bases: 9. The CDR3 totals 14 residues. Germline CDR1 is MNHNY and CDR2 is SVGAGI (reference sequence). CDR3 coding DNA: TGTGCCACCCTAGACAGGGCGCCCCAAGAGACCCAGTACTTC. It is translated as CATLDRAPQETQYF.

The CDR3 protein is CASSLLRSNYGYTF. In DNA form, the CDR3 reads TGTGCCAGCAGCTTACTAAGGTCTAACTATGGCTACACCTTC. The chain recombines TRBV7-8 with TRBJ1-2; D is undetermined. Trimming pared 2 bases from V and 0 bases from J, leaving 7 bases between. Germline V lookup: CDR1 SGHVS, CDR2 FQNEAQ. There are 14 residues in the CDR3.

The chain carries TRBV5-1 and TRBJ1-1, with D hard to call. V was clipped by 0 bases and J by 6 bases, with 15 bases between them. Germline loops: CDR1 SGHRS, CDR2 YFSETQ. The CDR3 is made up of 15 amino acids. The CDR3 DNA sequence: TGCGCCAGCAGCTTGGTAGTGTCGGGGAGGGCTGAAGCTTTCTTT. This codes for CASSLVVSGRAEAFF.

V is TRBV6-1 and J is TRBJ1-2; possible D gene TRBD1, 5 bases. The V and J ends lost 3 bases and 7 bases respectively, with 15 bases between them. The germline V gene has CDR1 MNHNS and CDR2 SASEGT. CDR3 length: 14 residues. CDR3 sequence: CASSESGRASGYTF. The CDR3 DNA sequence: TGTGCCAGCAGTGAGTCGGGCAGGGCGAGTGGCTACACCTTC.

This clone has a handful of counts. The chain combines TRBV7-2 with TRBJ1-1; no clear D. This CDR3 is 13 amino acids long. Germline assignment: CDR1 SGHTA and CDR2 FQGNSA. V was trimmed by 1 base and J by 4 bases, leaving 7 bases between them. CDR3 coding DNA: TGTGCCAGCAGCTTAGATTACCCCACTGAAGCTTTCTTT. It yields the protein CASSLDYPTEAFF. Supplemented by reference TRBV7-2 and TRBJ1-1, the full variable domain reads GAGVSQSPSNKVTEKGKDVELRCDPISGHTALYWYRQSLGQGLEFLIYFQGNSAPDKSGLPSDRFSAERTGGSVSTLTIQRTQQEDSAVYLCASSLDYPTEAFFGQGTRLTVV.

This clone was seen once. The chain joins TRBV19 to TRBJ1-1; D remains ambiguous. In germline, CDR1 is LNHDA, CDR2 SQIVND (reference sequence). This CDR3 spans 15 amino acids. The germline V and J ends were trimmed by 4 bases and 1 base, with 13 bases remaining between them. The DNA for the CDR3 is TGTGCCAGTAGTAATCCGCGCCAAGCGAACACTGAAGCTTTCTTT. Protein product: CASSNPRQANTEAFF.

This sequence joins TRBV3-1 (or the pseudogene TRBV3-2) and TRBJ2-3, with D perhaps TRBD1 (5 bases). The germline CDR1 and CDR2 sequences are LGHDT and YNNKEL (reference sequence). The V end lost 1 base, the J end lost 1 base, and 6 bases lay between the germline ends. The CDR3 spans 14 residues. In DNA, the CDR3 is TGTGCCAGCAGCCAAGGGGGCGGCACAGATACGCAGTATTTT. Residues: CASSQGGGTDTQYF.

The chain has TRBV5-6 and TRBJ2-1; D gene uncertain. The CDR3 spans 16 residues. The germline gives CDR1 SGHDT, CDR2 YYEEEE. Trimming shortened V by 4 bases and J by 0 bases, and 14 bases separated the two germline ends. The CDR3 sequence: CASSILGLSSYNEQFF. The DNA for the CDR3 is TGTGCCAGCAGCATACTCGGGTTGAGCTCCTACAATGAGCAGTTCTTC.

The rearrangement uses TRBV5-1 and TRBJ1-2; D is possibly TRBD1 (5 bases). This CDR3 region has 16 residues. The V gene's germline CDR1 is SGHRS and CDR2 YFSETQ. The V and J ends lost 4 bases and 0 bases respectively, with 16 bases between them. CDR3 sequence reads: CASSPGGAGTNYGYTF. The CDR3 nucleotides read TGCGCCAGCAGCCCTGGTGGGGCAGGGACTAACTATGGCTACACCTTC. Combining the CDR3 with reference TRBV5-1 and TRBJ1-2 gives the whole variable domain KAGVTQTPRYLIKTRGQQVTLSCSPISGHRSVSWYQQTPGQGLQFLFEYFSETQRNKGNFPGRFSGRQFSNSRSEMNVSTLELGDSALYLCASSPGGAGTNYGYTFGSGTRLTVV.

The chain recombines TRBV7-3 with TRBJ2-2; TRBD1 might be the D (5 bases). This CDR3 region has 15 residues. Trimming removed 4 bases from V and 3 bases from J, with 12 bases in between. Germline values: CDR1 SGHTA, CDR2 FQGTGA. CDR3 in amino acids: CASSSSGWYTGELFF. CDR3 nucleotide sequence: TGTGCCAGCAGCTCCTCAGGGTGGTACACCGGGGAGCTGTTTTTT.

Note on this clone: The same CDR3 also results from other DNA sequences found in this sample. CDR3 amino acids: CASSLGQGRNEQFF. The CDR3 DNA sequence: TGCGCCAGCAGCTTGGGACAGGGTAGGAATGAGCAGTTCTTC. The chain links TRBV5-1 to TRBJ2-1; 7 positions match TRBD1. This CDR3 region has 14 residues. Germline CDR1 SGHRS, CDR2 YFSETQ. V gave up 0 bases and J gave up 7 bases; unmatched junction bases: 4.

J is TRBJ1-2 and V is TRBV27, with D possibly being TRBD1 (5 bases). Germline assignment: CDR1 MNHEY and CDR2 SMNVEV (reference sequence). The CDR3 spans 14 residues. Trimming stripped 2 bases from V and 6 bases from J, with 13 bases between. For the CDR3, the DNA is TGTGCCAGCAGTTTAGCGACAGCCGGCCATGGCTACACCTTC. It specifies CASSLATAGHGYTF.

V gene TRBV7-6 combines with J gene TRBJ2-3; 8 bases line up with TRBD2. This CDR3 comprises 17 residues. Germline CDR1 is SGHVS and CDR2 is FNYEAQ. V shed 4 bases and J 4 bases; nucleotides not matched to a gene: 13. The CDR3 DNA sequence: TGTGCCAGCAGCTCTCAACCGGGACTAGTATCTCCAGATACGCAGTATTTT. The encoded protein is CASSSQPGLVSPDTQYF.

The V and J genes are TRBV4-3 and TRBJ1-2, with D unresolved. Germline-derived CDR1 and CDR2 are LGHNA and YSLEER. V lost 1 base and J lost 8, with 14 bases in between. There are 14 residues in the CDR3. CDR3 loop: CASSQVLEGWGYTF. CDR3 coding DNA: TGCGCCAGCAGCCAAGTTCTGGAGGGTTGGGGCTACACCTTC.

CDR3: CASSTGVGRADTQYF. CDR3 DNA: TGCGCCAGCAGCACCGGGGTAGGACGGGCAGATACGCAGTATTTT. V gene TRBV5-1 combines with J gene TRBJ2-3; maybe TRBD2 (5 bases). Trimming stripped 4 bases from V and 4 bases from J, with 16 bases between. The CDR3 extends over 15 amino acids. Germline values: CDR1 SGHRS, CDR2 YFSETQ.

V gene TRBV6-5 combines with J gene TRBJ1-1, with 7 bases fitting TRBD1. V shed 7 bases, J shed 6 bases, and the junction held 8 bases outside the gene matches. CDR3 length equals 13 residues. Germline values: CDR1 MNHEY, CDR2 SVGAGI. CDR3 sequence: CASNRQGGAEAFF. The CDR3 coding sequence is TGTGCCAGCAATCGACAGGGCGGGGCTGAAGCTTTCTTT.

The table lists this clone with a count of one. This chain uses TRBV6-1 with TRBJ1-1; D not certain. Germline V gene lookup returns CDR1 MNHNS and CDR2 SASEGT. V shed 2 bases and J shed 10 bases, with 14 bases lying between them. The CDR3 runs to 13 residues. CDR3 protein: CASSEILRAGAFF. The CDR3 DNA reads as TGTGCCAGCAGTGAAATTTTAAGGGCCGGAGCTTTCTTT.

This chain connects TRBV13 to TRBJ2-3, with a weak D call TRBD1 (5 bases). The germline V and J ends were trimmed by 5 bases and 3 bases, with 21 bases remaining between them. The CDR3 runs to 17 residues. Germline V gives CDR1 PRHDT, CDR2 FYEKMQ (reference sequence). The CDR3 loop is CASSSNSDPTATDTQYF. In nucleotides, the CDR3 is TGTGCCAGCAGCAGCAATTCCGACCCGACAGCGACAGATACGCAGTATTTT.

The rearrangement joins TRBV3-1 (or the pseudogene TRBV3-2) to TRBJ2-5; 9 bases map to TRBD2. V lost 0 bases and J lost 5; bases outside the gene matches: 13. The germline CDR1 and CDR2 sequences are LGHDT and YNNKEL (reference sequence). The CDR3 spans 18 residues. The CDR3 protein is CASSQDSRGGLRWETQYF. The CDR3 region has the DNA TGTGCCAGCAGCCAAGATTCGCGGGGGGGCCTGCGGTGGGAGACCCAGTACTTC.

V gene TRBV6-6 combines with J gene TRBJ1-5; D not certain. The CDR3 consists of 16 residues. Germline V CDR1 and CDR2: MNHNY, SVGAGI (reference sequence). Trimming removed 2 bases from V and 6 bases from J, with 17 bases in between. DNA for the CDR3: TGTGCCAGCAGTTACCCTCCGCCCCCCCCCGGTCAGCCCCAGCATTTT. Protein: CASSYPPPPPGQPQHF.

This sequence joins TRBV19 and TRBJ1-1, with 10 bases aligning to TRBD1. CDR3 length: 16 residues. Germline assignment: CDR1 LNHDA and CDR2 SQIVND (reference sequence). V shed 5 bases, J shed 0 bases, and the junction held 6 bases outside the gene matches. The CDR3: CASSLGQGRVNTEAFF. The CDR3, as DNA: TGTGCCAGTAGTTTGGGACAGGGGCGAGTGAACACTGAAGCTTTCTTT.

In regard to this clone: The same CDR3 is also encoded by other DNA sequences in this sample. The chain has TRBV4-1 and TRBJ2-7, with 7 bases matching TRBD1. Trimming took 3 bases from V and 1 from J; bases not matched to a gene: 0. Germline-derived CDR1 and CDR2 are MGHRA and YSYEKL. The CDR3 totals 13 residues. The CDR3 spells CASSQDRSYEQYF. CDR3 DNA sequence: TGCGCCAGCAGCCAGGACAGGTCCTACGAGCAGTACTTC.

V is TRBV9 and J is TRBJ1-2, with D perhaps matching TRBD1 (5 bases). Trimming cost V 5 bases and J 0 bases, with 11 bases left between them. The CDR3 sequence is 14 residues long. Germline-derived CDR1 and CDR2 are SGDLS and YYNGEE. The CDR3 is CASRRDGSNYGYTF. The CDR3 DNA is TGTGCCAGCAGGAGGGACGGCTCTAACTATGGCTACACCTTC.